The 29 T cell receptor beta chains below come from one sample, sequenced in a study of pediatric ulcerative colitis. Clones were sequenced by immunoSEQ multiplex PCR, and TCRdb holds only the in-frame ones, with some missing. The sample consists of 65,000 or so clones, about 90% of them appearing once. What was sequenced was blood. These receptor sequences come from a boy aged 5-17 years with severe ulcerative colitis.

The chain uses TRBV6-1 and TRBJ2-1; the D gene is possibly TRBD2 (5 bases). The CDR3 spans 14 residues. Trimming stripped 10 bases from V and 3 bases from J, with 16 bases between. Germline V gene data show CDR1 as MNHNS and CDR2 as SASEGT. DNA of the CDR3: TGTGCCATCGAGTGGGAGAGGTTCTACAATGAGCAGTTCTTC. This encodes CAIEWERFYNEQFF.

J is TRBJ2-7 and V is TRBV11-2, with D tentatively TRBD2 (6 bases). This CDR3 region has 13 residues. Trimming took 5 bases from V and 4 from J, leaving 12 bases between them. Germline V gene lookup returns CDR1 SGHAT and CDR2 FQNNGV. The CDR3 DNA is TGTGCCAGCAGCAGGAGGGCCCAGTACGAGCAGTACTTC. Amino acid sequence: CASSRRAQYEQYF.

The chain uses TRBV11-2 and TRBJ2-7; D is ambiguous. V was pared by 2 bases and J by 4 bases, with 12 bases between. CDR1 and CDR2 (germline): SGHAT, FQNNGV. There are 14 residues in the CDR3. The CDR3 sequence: CASSLWASTYEQYF. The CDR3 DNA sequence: TGTGCCAGCAGCTTATGGGCCAGCACATACGAGCAGTACTTC.

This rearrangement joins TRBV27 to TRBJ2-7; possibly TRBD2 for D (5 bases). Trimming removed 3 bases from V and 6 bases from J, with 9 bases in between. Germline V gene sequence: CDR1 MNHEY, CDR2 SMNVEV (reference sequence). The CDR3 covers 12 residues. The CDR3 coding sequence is TGTGCCAGCAGTTTCCTAGCTGGCGAGCAGTACTTC. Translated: CASSFLAGEQYF.

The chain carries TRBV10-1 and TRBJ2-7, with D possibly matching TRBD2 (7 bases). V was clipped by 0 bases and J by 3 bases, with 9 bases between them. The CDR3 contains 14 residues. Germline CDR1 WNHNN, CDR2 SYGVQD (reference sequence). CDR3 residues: CASSESRGGYEQYF. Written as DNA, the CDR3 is TGCGCCAGCAGTGAGTCGAGGGGGGGCTACGAGCAGTACTTC.

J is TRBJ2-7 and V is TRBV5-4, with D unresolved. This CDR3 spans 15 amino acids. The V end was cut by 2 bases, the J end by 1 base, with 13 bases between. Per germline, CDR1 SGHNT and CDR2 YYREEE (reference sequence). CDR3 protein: CASSFGLMPSYEQYF. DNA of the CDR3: TGTGCCAGCAGCTTCGGATTGATGCCTTCCTACGAGCAGTACTTC.

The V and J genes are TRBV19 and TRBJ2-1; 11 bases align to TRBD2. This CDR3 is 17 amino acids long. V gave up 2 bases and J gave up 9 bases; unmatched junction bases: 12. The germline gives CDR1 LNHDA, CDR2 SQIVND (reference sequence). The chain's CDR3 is CASSISRLAGWGGEQFF. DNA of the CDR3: TGTGCCAGTAGTATAAGTCGACTAGCGGGATGGGGTGGTGAGCAGTTCTTC.

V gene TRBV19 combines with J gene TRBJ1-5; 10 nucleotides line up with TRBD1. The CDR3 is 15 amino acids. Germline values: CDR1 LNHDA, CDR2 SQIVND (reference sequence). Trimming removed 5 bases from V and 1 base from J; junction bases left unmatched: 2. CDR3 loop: CASSQDRGSNQPQHF. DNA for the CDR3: TGTGCCAGTAGTCAGGACAGGGGGAGCAATCAGCCCCAGCATTTT. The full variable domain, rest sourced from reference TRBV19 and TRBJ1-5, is DGGITQSPKYLFRKEGQNVTLSCEQNLNHDAMYWYRQDPGQGLRLIYYSQIVNDFQKGDIAEGYSVSREKKESFPLTVTSAQKNPTAFYLCASSQDRGSNQPQHFGDGTRLSIL.

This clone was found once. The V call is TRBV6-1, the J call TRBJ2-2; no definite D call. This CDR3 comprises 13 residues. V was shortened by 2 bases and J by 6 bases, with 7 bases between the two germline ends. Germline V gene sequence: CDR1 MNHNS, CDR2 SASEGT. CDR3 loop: CASSERTAGELFF. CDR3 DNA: TGTGCCAGCAGTGAAAGGACCGCCGGGGAGCTGTTTTTT.

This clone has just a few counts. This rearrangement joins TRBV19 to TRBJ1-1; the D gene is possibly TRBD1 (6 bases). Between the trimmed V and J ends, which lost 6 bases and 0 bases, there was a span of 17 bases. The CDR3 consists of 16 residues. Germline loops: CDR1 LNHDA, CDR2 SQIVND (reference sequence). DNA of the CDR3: TGTGCCAGTAGAAGCGGACAGTTAGGTATGAACACTGAAGCTTTCTTT. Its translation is CASRSGQLGMNTEAFF.

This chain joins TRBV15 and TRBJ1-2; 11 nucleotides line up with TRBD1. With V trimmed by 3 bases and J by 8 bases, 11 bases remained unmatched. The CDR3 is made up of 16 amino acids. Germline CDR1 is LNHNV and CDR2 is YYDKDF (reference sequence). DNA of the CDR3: TGTGCCACCAGCAGCCCCGGGACAGGGGGACGGGGGGGCTACACCTTC. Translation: CATSSPGTGGRGGYTF.

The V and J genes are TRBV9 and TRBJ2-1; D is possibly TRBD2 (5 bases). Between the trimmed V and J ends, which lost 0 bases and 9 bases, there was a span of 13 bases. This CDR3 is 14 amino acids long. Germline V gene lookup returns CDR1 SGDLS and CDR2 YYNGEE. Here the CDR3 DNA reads TGTGCCAGCAGCGTAGAGGGAGTCTCGGGTGAGCAGTTCTTC. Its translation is CASSVEGVSGEQFF.

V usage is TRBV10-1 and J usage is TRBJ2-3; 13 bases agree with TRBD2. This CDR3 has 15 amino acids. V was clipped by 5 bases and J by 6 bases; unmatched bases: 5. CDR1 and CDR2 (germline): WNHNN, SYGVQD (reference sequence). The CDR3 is CASSMTSGGRDTQYF. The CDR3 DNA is TGCGCCAGCAGTATGACTAGCGGGGGGCGGGATACGCAGTATTTT.

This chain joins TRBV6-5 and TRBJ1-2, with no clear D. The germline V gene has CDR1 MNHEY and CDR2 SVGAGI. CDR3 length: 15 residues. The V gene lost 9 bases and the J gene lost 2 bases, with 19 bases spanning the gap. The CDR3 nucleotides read TGTGCCAGTTTCCCCTTGGAGGGAGGGAACTATGGCTACACCTTC. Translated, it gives CASFPLEGGNYGYTF.

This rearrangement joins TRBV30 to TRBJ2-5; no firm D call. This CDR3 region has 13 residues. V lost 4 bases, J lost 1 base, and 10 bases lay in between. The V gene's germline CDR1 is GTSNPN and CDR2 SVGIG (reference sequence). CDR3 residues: CAWNAVSQETQYF. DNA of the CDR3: TGTGCCTGGAATGCAGTATCCCAAGAGACCCAGTACTTC. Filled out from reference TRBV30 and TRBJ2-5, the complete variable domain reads SQTIHQWPATLVQPVGSPLSLECTVEGTSNPNLYWYRQAAGRGLQLLFYSVGIGQISSEVPQNLSASRPQDRQFILSSKKLLLSDSGFYLCAWNAVSQETQYFGPGTRLLVL.

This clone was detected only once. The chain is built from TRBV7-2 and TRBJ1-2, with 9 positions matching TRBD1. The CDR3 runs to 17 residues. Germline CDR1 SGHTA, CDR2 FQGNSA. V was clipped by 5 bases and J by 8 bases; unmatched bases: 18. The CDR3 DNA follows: TGTGCCAGCAGCCCTTCTGGGTCCGGGACAGGGAATTTGGGCTACACCTTC. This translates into CASSPSGSGTGNLGYTF.

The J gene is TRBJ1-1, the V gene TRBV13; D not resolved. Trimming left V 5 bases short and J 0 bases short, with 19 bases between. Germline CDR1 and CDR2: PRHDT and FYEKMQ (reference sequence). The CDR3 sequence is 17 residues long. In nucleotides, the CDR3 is TGTGCCAGCAGCCTCGGCCGCAGAATAACCTTGAACACTGAAGCTTTCTTT. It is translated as CASSLGRRITLNTEAFF. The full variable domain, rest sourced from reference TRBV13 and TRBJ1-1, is AAGVIQSPRHLIKEKRETATLKCYPIPRHDTVYWYQQGPGQDPQFLISFYEKMQSDKGSIPDRFSAQQFSDYHSELNMSSLELGDSALYFCASSLGRRITLNTEAFFGQGTRLTVV.

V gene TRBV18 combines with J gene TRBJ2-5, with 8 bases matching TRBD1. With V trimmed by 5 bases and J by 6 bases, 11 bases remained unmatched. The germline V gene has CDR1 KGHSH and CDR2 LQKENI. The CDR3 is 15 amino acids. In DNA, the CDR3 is TGTGCCAGCTCAGGGGCCGCGACAGGGGTGCAGACCCAGTACTTC. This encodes CASSGAATGVQTQYF. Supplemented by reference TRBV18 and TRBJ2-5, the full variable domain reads NAGVMQNPRHLVRRRGQEARLRCSPMKGHSHVYWYRQLPEEGLKFMVYLQKENIIDESGMPKERFSAEFPKEGPSILRIQQVVRGDSAAYFCASSGAATGVQTQYFGPGTRLLVL.

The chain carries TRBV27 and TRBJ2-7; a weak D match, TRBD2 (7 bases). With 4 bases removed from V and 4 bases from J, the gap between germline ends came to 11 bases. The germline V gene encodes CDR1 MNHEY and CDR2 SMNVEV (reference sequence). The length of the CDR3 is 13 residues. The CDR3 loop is CASSSGGGYEQYF. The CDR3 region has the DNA TGTGCCAGCAGTTCGGGGGGCGGATACGAGCAGTACTTC.

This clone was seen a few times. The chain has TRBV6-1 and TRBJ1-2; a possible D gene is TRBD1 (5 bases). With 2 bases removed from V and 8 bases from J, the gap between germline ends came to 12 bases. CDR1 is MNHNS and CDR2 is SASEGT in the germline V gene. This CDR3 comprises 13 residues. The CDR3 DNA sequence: TGTGCCAGCAGTGAACTGACAGTCGGCGGCTACACCTTC. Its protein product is CASSELTVGGYTF.

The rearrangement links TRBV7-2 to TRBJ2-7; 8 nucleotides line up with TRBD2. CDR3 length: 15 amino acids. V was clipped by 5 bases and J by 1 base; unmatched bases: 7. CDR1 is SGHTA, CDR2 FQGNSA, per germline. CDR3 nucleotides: TGTGCCAGCAGCCCACTAGCGGCTTCTTCCTACGAGCAGTACTTC. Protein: CASSPLAASSYEQYF. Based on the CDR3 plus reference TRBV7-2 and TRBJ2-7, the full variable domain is GAGVSQSPSNKVTEKGKDVELRCDPISGHTALYWYRQSLGQGLEFLIYFQGNSAPDKSGLPSDRFSAERTGGSVSTLTIQRTQQEDSAVYLCASSPLAASSYEQYFGPGTRLTVT.

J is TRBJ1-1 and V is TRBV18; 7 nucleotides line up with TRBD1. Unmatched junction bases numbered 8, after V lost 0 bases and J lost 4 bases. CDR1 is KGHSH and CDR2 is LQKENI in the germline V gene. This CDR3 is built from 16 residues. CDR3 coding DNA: TGTGCCAGCTCACCACCGCCCAGGGGGGCATTCACTGAAGCTTTCTTT. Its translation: CASSPPPRGAFTEAFF.

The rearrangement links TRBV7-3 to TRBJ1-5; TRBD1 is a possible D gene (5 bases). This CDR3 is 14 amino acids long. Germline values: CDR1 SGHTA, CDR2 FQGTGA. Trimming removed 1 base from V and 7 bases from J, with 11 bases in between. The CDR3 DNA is TGTGCCAGCAGCTTAATGGGGGGAGGGCAGCCCCAGCATTTT. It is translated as CASSLMGGGQPQHF.

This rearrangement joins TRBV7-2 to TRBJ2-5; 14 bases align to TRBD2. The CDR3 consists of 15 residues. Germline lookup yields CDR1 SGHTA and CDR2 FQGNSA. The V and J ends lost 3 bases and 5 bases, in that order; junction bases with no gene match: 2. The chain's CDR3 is CASSLRLAGGETQYF. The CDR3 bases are TGTGCCAGCAGCTTGAGACTAGCGGGAGGGGAGACCCAGTACTTC.

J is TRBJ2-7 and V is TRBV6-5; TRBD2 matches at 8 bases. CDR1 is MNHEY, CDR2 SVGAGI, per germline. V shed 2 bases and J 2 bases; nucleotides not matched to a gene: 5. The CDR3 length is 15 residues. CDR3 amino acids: CASSYTSGSAYEQYF. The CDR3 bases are TGTGCCAGCAGTTACACCAGCGGGAGCGCCTACGAGCAGTACTTC.

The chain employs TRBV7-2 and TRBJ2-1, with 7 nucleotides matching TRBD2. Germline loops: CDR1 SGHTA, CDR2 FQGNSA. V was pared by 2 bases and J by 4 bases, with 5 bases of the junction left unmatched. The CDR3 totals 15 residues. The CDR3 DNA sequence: TGTGCCAGCAGCTTAATCTTAGCGGGTTACAATGAGCAGTTCTTC. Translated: CASSLILAGYNEQFF.

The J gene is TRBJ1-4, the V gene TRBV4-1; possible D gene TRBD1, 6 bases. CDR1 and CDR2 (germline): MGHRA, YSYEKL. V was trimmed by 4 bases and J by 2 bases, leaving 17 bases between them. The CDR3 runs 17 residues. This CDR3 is CASSPPGGRATNEKLFF. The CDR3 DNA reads TGCGCCAGCAGCCCTCCGGGGGGCAGAGCGACTAATGAAAAACTGTTTTTT.

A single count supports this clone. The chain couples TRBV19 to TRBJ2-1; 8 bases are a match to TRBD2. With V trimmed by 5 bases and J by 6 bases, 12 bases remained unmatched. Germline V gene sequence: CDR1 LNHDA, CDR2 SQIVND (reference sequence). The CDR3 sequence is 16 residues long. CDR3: CASSYFGGRSPNEQFF. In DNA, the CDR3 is TGTGCCAGTAGTTATTTTGGCGGGAGGAGCCCCAATGAGCAGTTCTTC. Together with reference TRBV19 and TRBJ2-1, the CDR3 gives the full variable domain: DGGITQSPKYLFRKEGQNVTLSCEQNLNHDAMYWYRQDPGQGLRLIYYSQIVNDFQKGDIAEGYSVSREKKESFPLTVTSAQKNPTAFYLCASSYFGGRSPNEQFFGPGTRLTVL.

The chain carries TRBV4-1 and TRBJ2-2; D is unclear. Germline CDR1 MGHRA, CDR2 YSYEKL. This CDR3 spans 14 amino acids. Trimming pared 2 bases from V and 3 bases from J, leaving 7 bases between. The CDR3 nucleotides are TGCGCCAGCAGCCAACTCGGGTACACCGGGGAGCTGTTTTTT. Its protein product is CASSQLGYTGELFF.